This T cell receptor beta chain was sequenced during a study of blood T cell repertoires in COVID-19. Whole-study context: The study drew acute and convalescent COVID-19 samples from the United States, Italy and Spain. PBMCs, B-cell-depleted T cells, or T cells provided the cDNA or gDNA that made up the material.

CDR1 is SGHDT, CDR2 YYEEEE, per germline. The trim removed 3 bases at V and 4 bases at J, leaving 4 bases unmatched. The CDR3 is made up of 14 amino acids. Per the original methods: Quantification of nucleated cells was approximated via reference gene primer amplification. The assay was immunoSEQ multiplex PCR, and TCRdb's table has in-frame clones only and misses some. V and J calls plus clone size are reproduced from that table; the DNA served to infer D and trimming. The table includes 150,000 to 200,000 clones, roughly nine tenths detected once. This clonotype originated in a man in his late teens or twenties who had recovered from COVID-19. The rearrangement joins TRBV5-6 to TRBJ2-3; 8 nucleotides match TRBD1. Sequenced input: peripheral blood. The CDR3 reads CASSSGQGADTQYF. CDR3 bases: TGTGCCAGCAGCTCCGGACAGGGCGCAGATACGCAGTATTTT.